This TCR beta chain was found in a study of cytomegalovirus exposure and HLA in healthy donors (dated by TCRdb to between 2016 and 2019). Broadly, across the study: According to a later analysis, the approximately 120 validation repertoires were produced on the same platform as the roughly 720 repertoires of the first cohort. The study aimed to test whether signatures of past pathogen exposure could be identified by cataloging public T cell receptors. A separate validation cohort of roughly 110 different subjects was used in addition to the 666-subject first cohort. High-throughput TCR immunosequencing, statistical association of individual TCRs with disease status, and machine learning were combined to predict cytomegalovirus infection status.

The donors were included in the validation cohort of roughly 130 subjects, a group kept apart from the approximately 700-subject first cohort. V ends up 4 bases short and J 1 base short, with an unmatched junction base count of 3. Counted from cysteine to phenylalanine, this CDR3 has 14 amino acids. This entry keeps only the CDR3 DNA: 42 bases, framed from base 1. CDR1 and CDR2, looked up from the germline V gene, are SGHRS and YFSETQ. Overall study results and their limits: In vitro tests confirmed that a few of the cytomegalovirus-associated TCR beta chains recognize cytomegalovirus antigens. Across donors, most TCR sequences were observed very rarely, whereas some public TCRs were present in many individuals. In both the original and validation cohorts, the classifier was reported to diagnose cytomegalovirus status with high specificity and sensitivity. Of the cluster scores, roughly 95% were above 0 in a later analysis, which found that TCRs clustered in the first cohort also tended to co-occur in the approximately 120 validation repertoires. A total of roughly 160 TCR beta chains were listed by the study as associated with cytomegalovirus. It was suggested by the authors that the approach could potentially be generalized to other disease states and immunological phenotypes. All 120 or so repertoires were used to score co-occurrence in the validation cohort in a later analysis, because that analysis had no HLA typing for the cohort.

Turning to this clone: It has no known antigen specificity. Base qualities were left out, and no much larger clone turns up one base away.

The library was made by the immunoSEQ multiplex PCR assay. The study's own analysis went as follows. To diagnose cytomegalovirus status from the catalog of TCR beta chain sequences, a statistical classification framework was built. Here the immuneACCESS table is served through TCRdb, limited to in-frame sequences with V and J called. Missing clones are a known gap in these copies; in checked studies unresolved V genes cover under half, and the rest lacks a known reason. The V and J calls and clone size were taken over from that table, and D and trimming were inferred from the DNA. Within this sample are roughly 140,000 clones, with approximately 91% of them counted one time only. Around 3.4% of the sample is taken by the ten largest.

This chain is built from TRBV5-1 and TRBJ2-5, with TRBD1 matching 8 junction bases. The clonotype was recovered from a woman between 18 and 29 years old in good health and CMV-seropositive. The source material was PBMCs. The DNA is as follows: TGCGCCAGCAGCCCTGGACAGGGCCAAGAGACCCAGTACTTC. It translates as CASSPGQGQETQYF.